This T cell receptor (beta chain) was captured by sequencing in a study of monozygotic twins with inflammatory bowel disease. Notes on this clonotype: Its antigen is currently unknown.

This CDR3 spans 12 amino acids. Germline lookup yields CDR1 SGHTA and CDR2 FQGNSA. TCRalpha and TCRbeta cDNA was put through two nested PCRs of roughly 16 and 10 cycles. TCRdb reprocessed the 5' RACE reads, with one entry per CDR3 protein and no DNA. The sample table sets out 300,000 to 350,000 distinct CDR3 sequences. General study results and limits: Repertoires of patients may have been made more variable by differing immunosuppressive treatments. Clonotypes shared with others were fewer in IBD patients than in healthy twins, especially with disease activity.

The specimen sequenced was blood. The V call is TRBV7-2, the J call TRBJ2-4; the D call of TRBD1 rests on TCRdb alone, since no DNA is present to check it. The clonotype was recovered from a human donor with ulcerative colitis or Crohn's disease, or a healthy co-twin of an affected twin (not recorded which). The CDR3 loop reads CASSPRSNIQYF.